Shown below are 11 T cell receptor beta chains from a single sample sequenced in a study of shared T cell receptors in the human thymus. Produced via immunoSEQ multiplex PCR; TCRdb's table is partial and in-frame only. The sample yields more than 550,000 clones, 80% to 90% seen once. This sample also appeared in a second study, on human thymus T cells.

Sequencing was carried out using thymocytes. These receptors were taken from a boy younger than two with a congenital heart defect.

V gene TRBV18 combines with J gene TRBJ2-3; weak D call: TRBD1 (6 bases). Trimming left V 5 bases short and J 5 bases short, with 11 bases between. CDR3 length: 13 residues. Germline V gene data show CDR1 as KGHSH and CDR2 as LQKENI. The CDR3 DNA reads as TGTGCCAGCTCAAAGGACAGCTTAGATACGCAGTATTTT. It translates to CASSKDSLDTQYF.

This chain uses TRBV18 with TRBJ2-7; D ambiguous. CDR3 size: 13 residues. Trimming took off 6 bases at V and 2 bases at J, with 11 bases between the two ends. Germline V lookup: CDR1 KGHSH, CDR2 LQKENI. This chain's CDR3 is CASSPSDTYEQYF. CDR3 DNA sequence: TGTGCCAGCTCTCCGAGCGATACCTACGAGCAGTACTTC.

The chain joins TRBV7-2 to TRBJ2-3, with 7 bases that match TRBD2. With V trimmed by 4 bases and J by 6 bases, 10 bases remained unmatched. This CDR3 contains 15 residues. Germline V CDR1 and CDR2: SGHTA, FQGNSA. CDR3 in amino acids: CASSSSAGSWDTQYF. CDR3 nucleotides: TGTGCCAGCAGCTCTTCAGCGGGATCATGGGATACGCAGTATTTT.

The chain couples TRBV6-6 to TRBJ1-2; D might be TRBD1 (5 bases). The CDR3 length is 13 residues. Germline loops: CDR1 MNHNY, CDR2 SVGAGI (reference sequence). Trimming shortened V by 2 bases and J by 3 bases, and 7 bases separated the two germline ends. CDR3 coding DNA: TGTGCCAGCAGTTACGGGGGGGACTATGGCTACACCTTC. The encoded protein is CASSYGGDYGYTF.

The gene calls are TRBV19 and TRBJ2-7, with a weak D call TRBD1 (6 bases). The V end was cut by 3 bases, the J end by 3 bases, with 15 bases between. Germline V gives CDR1 LNHDA, CDR2 SQIVND (reference sequence). This CDR3 is built from 15 residues. In DNA form, the CDR3 reads TGTGCCAGTAGTATCTCTCAGGGGTTTGGCTACGAGCAGTACTTC. Amino acid sequence: CASSISQGFGYEQYF.

A word on this clone: Sequence at one end of the junction differs from germline and may be a read error. J is TRBJ1-4 and V is TRBV5-6; 8 bases align to TRBD1. This CDR3 is 18 amino acids long. Germline V CDR1 and CDR2: SGHDT, YYEEEE. CDR3 nucleotides: TGTGCCAGCAGCTTGCCGCGAACGGGACAGGCCGGGAATGAGAAACTGTTTTTT. This gives the protein CASSLPRTGQAGNEKLFF. Complete variable domain (other parts from reference TRBV5-6 and TRBJ1-4): DAGVTQSPTHLIKTRGQQVTLRCSPKSGHDTVSWYQQALGQGPQFIFQYYEEEERQRGNFPDRFSGHQFPNYSSELNVNALLLGDSALYLCASSLPRTGQAGNEKLFFGSGTQLSVL.

The chain joins TRBV29-1 to TRBJ1-1; D may be TRBD1 (5 bases). Germline CDR1 and CDR2: SQVTM and ANQGSEA. V shed 3 bases and J shed 5 bases, with 16 bases lying between them. This CDR3 region has 14 residues. The CDR3 coding sequence is TGCAGCGTTGATAGGAGGGGCGCGTGGACTGAAGCTTTCTTT. Amino acid sequence: CSVDRRGAWTEAFF.

A few counts support this clone. V gene TRBV11-2 combines with J gene TRBJ1-2; D is unclear. CDR3 length: 14 residues. The germline CDR1 and CDR2 sequences are SGHAT and FQNNGV. V was clipped by 1 base and J by 3 bases, with 9 bases between them. This CDR3 reads CASSLVAGHYGYTF. CDR3 in DNA: TGTGCCAGCAGCTTAGTCGCAGGCCACTATGGCTACACCTTC.

The rearrangement links TRBV11-2 to TRBJ2-3; TRBD1 matches at 8 bases. Per germline, CDR1 SGHAT and CDR2 FQNNGV. The CDR3 totals 16 residues. With V trimmed by 0 bases and J by 1 base, 3 bases remained unmatched. This CDR3 reads CASSLETGVGTDTQYF. For the CDR3, the DNA is TGTGCCAGCAGCTTAGAGACAGGGGTTGGCACAGATACGCAGTATTTT.

This chain uses TRBV29-1 with TRBJ2-3; tentatively, D is TRBD1 (6 bases). The CDR3 contains 17 residues. CDR1 and CDR2 from the germline V gene are SQVTM and ANQGSEA. The germline V and J ends were trimmed by 2 bases and 6 bases, with 24 bases remaining between them. The CDR3 protein is CSVESYRDIWSKDTQYF. CDR3 sequence (DNA): TGCAGCGTTGAATCGTATCGGGACATTTGGAGCAAGGATACGCAGTATTTT.

The chain is built from TRBV7-2 and TRBJ1-6, with 12 bases identical to TRBD1. The junction had 8 bases not matched to a gene; V was cut back by 7 bases and J by 10 bases. The CDR3 is made up of 15 amino acids. Per germline, CDR1 SGHTA and CDR2 FQGNSA. The CDR3 DNA is TGTGCCAGCACCCGGGGACAGGGGGCTCGATCACCCCTCCACTTT. Residues: CASTRGQGARSPLHF.